The 8 T cell receptor beta chains presented below share a single source sample, sequenced in a study of post-analysis software for immune sequencing data. Findings of the study overall: With TRBV5-6, TRBV5-1 and TRBV20-1 included, about five TRBV segments were more frequent in patients than in controls.

Sequencing libraries made from TCR beta cDNA carried unique molecular identifiers. In TCRdb, the PCR reads were re-called with MiXCR into one record per CDR3 protein. In the table there are roughly 730,000 distinct CDR3 sequences, roughly 27% of which are singletons. Antigens of these TCRs are unknown. The sequenced sample was blood. The receptors were gathered from a girl aged 5 to 17 with multiple sclerosis.

This sequence joins TRBV20-1 and TRBJ2-5; 12 nucleotides align to TRBD2. V lost 6 bases to trimming and J lost 4 bases; unmatched junction nucleotides: 9. Germline assignment: CDR1 DFQATT and CDR2 SNEGSKA (reference sequence). The CDR3 consists of 15 residues. CDR3 coding DNA: TGCAGTGCCCCGAAACCGGGACTAGCGGGAGAGACCCAGTACTTC. This encodes CSAPKPGLAGETQYF.

The rearrangement joins TRBV20-1 to TRBJ2-7; 7 bases fit TRBD1. CDR1 DFQATT and CDR2 SNEGSKA come from the germline V gene (reference sequence). CDR3 length: 17 residues. The V and J ends lost 4 bases and 0 bases, in that order; junction bases with no gene match: 15. The CDR3 protein is CSATGTEPRMSSYEQYF. In nucleotides, the CDR3 is TGCAGTGCTACCGGGACAGAACCCCGAATGAGCTCCTACGAGCAGTACTTC.

This chain connects TRBV20-1 to TRBJ2-1; 11 positions match TRBD2. Germline CDR1 reads DFQATT; CDR2 reads SNEGSKA (reference sequence). Unmatched junction bases numbered 8, after V lost 3 bases and J lost 7 bases. CDR3 length: 15 residues. In DNA, the CDR3 is TGCAGTGCTAGGGAGGGGCTAGCGGGAGGTAATGAGCAGTTCTTC. This sequence encodes CSAREGLAGGNEQFF.

This clonotype has at least ten counts. V and J are TRBV5-5 and TRBJ1-5; D is uncertain. V lost 0 bases to trimming and J lost 0 bases, with 7 bases between them. The germline V gene has CDR1 SGHKS and CDR2 YYEKEE (reference sequence). CDR3 size: 15 residues. CDR3 sequence reads: CASSLDSYSNQPQHF. Here the CDR3 DNA reads TGTGCCAGCAGCTTGGACTCGTATAGCAATCAGCCCCAGCATTTT.

The chain links TRBV11-2 to TRBJ2-5, with 10 positions matching TRBD2. TRBJ2-7 matches the DNA end more closely, so the J call is doubtful. The CDR3 is made up of 16 amino acids. Germline CDR1 and CDR2: SGHAT and FQNNGV. The CDR3 loop reads CASSQRGLAGASEQYF. The CDR3 DNA is TGTGCCAGCAGCCAACGGGGGCTAGCGGGAGCGTCCGAGCAGTACTTC.

This clonotype was observed a few times. The chain has TRBV29-1 and TRBJ2-1; D perhaps matches TRBD1 (5 bases). The germline V gene encodes CDR1 SQVTM and CDR2 ANQGSEA. V dropped 4 bases and J dropped 6 bases, with 13 bases sitting between them. CDR3 length: 13 amino acids. The CDR3, as DNA: TGCAGCGTTGCGGCTAGTGGGGCCAATGAGCAGTTCTTC. This codes for CSVAASGANEQFF.

This clonotype was detected a few times. This chain joins TRBV20-1 and TRBJ2-7; D possibly corresponds to TRBD1 (6 bases). The CDR3 covers 15 residues. Trimming stripped 0 bases from V and 6 bases from J, with 18 bases between. Germline CDR1 and CDR2: DFQATT and SNEGSKA (reference sequence). CDR3 amino acids: CSARDFSRQGREQYF. CDR3 bases: TGCAGTGCTAGAGATTTCAGTCGGCAGGGGCGCGAGCAGTACTTC.

Notes on this clonotype: One junction end does not reproduce the germline sequence, and a read error may be involved. The gene calls are TRBV18 and TRBJ2-7, with D possibly being TRBD1 (5 bases). The CDR3 contains 12 residues. Looked up from germline, CDR1 is KGHSH and CDR2 is LQKENI. CDR3 loop: CVSSPTGSEQYF. CDR3 sequence (DNA): TGTGTCAGCTCACCAACAGGCTCCGAGCAGTACTTC. The full variable domain, with the rest looked up from reference TRBV18 and TRBJ2-7, is NAGVMQNPRHLVRRRGQEARLRCSPMKGHSHVYWYRQLPEEGLKFMVYLQKENIIDESGMPKERFSAEFPKEGPSILRIQQVVRGDSAAYFCVSSPTGSEQYFGPGTRLTVT.